This note documents a single TCR beta chain sequence. Its antigen is still unknown. No DNA is shown, since the ends of the CDR3 on it are uncertain; the CDR3 is the one TCRdb lists. The data derive from a study of blood T cell repertoires in COVID-19 (dated by TCRdb to the early 2020s). Some background on the complete study: The collaborator samples originated in the United States, Italy and Spain and spanned the acute and convalescent phases of COVID-19. The prospective study material was composed of cDNA or gDNA derived from T cells, B-cell-depleted T cells, or PBMCs. Deeply sampled blood TCRbeta repertoires from subjects exposed to, actively infected with, or recovered from COVID-19 were included in the dataset. The repertoires were made available in a free public database intended to serve as a resource for research on the immune response to SARS-CoV-2. Samples came from the ongoing ImmuneRACE study (first 160 participants) plus 1,254 subjects from 6 global collaborators. A de-identified subject ID, COVID-19 status, age in years and sex were almost always included in the sample metadata. Where available, HLA class I and class II types were obtained from metadata supplied by the sample provider rather than from assay-based typing.

Overall study outcomes, separate from this receptor: Clinical and demographic metadata were provided uncurated, with the amount varying by source and participant.

The collaborating institutions used their own protocols to collect whole blood in K2EDTA tubes. For TCRbeta analysis, collaborator samples were shipped as frozen whole blood, as isolated PBMCs, or as DNA extracted from either sample type. TCRbeta CDR3 regions were amplified from genomic DNA by means of the immunoSEQ Assay, a bias-controlled multiplex PCR. In the authors' own workflow: Nucleated cell counts per sample were estimated from amplification of reference gene primers within the assay. To quantify the absolute abundance of each unique TCRbeta CDR3 rearrangement, sequence reads were collapsed and filtered. For each sample, productive Simpson clonality was calculated as the square root of Simpson's diversity index across productive rearrangements. TCRdb retrieved this table from immuneACCESS and kept in-frame rearrangements only. Not all clones are present; in checked studies, unresolved V genes account for under half, and no reason is known for the remainder. V, J and clone size are taken as reported in that table, and D and trimming were inferred from the DNA itself. Within this sample are about 330,000 clones, with approximately 87% of them counted one time only. The ten top clones hold under 4.5% of the sample.

Inclusive of the bounding cysteine and phenylalanine, the CDR3 is 21 residues long. The chain uses TRBV21-1 and TRBJ1-6; TRBD1, the table's D call, lacks a check against the DNA. TRBV21-1 is a recognized pseudogene. This TCR derives from a woman aged 50 to 60 with active or convalescent COVID-19. Material: peripheral blood. The CDR3 loop reads CASSKVGKGTVGPLCNSPLHF.